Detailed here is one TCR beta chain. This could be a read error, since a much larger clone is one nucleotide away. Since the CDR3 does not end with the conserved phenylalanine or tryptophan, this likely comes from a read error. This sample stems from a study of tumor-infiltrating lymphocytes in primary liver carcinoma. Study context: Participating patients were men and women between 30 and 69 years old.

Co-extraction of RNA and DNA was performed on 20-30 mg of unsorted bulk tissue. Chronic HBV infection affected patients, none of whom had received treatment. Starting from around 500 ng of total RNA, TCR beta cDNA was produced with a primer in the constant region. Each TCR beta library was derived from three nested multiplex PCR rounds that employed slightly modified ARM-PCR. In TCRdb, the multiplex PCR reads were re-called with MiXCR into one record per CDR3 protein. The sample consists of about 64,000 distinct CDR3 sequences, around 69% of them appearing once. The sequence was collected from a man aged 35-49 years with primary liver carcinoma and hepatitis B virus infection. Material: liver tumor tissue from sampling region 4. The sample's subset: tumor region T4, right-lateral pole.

The DNA for the CDR3 is TGTGCCAGCAGTTTATACCCTACAGTAACCAGTATACAGCCCCAGCATTTA. It encodes CASSLYPTVTSIQPQHL. V gene TRBV28 combines with J gene TRBJ1-5; D gene unclear. The length of the CDR3 is 17 residues. CDR1 is MDHEN, CDR2 SYDVKM, per germline. V gave up 1 base and J gave up 7 bases, with 20 bases separating them.